This section outlines one T cell receptor beta chain sequence together with its context. Its antigen is not identified. The source of the sample is a study of T cells in localized non-small cell lung cancer. The study's findings and limits: Measurement of T cell clonality placed uninvolved adjacent lung highest, above the level in tumor. Appearance in adjacent lung was seen for a median 57 of the top 100 tumor clones. A denser population of T cells in blood accompanied longer overall survival. Tumor samples were not multi-region, leaving intratumor heterogeneity unexcluded.

TCRdb keeps only in-frame clones here, not all; method: immunoSEQ multiplex PCR. This sample has about 40,000 clones; approximately 80% occur once, and the top ten carry approximately 7.4%. The CDR3 covers 17 residues. The germline gives CDR1 MNHEY, CDR2 SMNVEV (reference sequence). The V segment lost 1 base and the J segment 7 bases; nucleotides outside the gene matches: 10. The material was peripheral blood mononuclear cells, obtained before any cancer treatment. This TCR was sampled from a male donor older than 55 with stage II lung adenocarcinoma. The V and J genes are TRBV27 and TRBJ2-2; TRBD2 aligns across 9 bases. In DNA, the CDR3 is TGTGCCAGCAGTTTATATTGGCGGGAGGGCCCCCACGGGGAGCTGTTTTTT. This encodes CASSLYWREGPHGELFF.